The source of this T cell receptor beta chain is a study of Tregs in tolerant kidney transplant recipients. CDR1 and CDR2 from the germline V gene are MDHEN and SYDVKM. This CDR3 is 17 amino acids long. After removal of 4 bases from V and 6 bases from J, the junction contained 12 bases not matched to a gene. Sequencing was performed with immunoSEQ multiplex PCR; in TCRdb, only in-frame clones are kept and a portion is missing. The data show 100,000 to 120,000 clones, about 90% seen once. The gene calls are TRBV28 and TRBJ1-2; TRBD1 aligns across 12 bases. Source: CD4+ T cells from blood, taken before the transplant. This clonotype was obtained from a human donor who received a combined kidney and bone marrow transplant. The CDR3: CASSSPGQGAGLDGYTF. The DNA of the CDR3 is TGTGCCAGCAGTTCGCCGGGACAGGGGGCTGGGCTGGATGGCTACACCTTC.